This T cell receptor (beta chain) was obtained from a study of STAT3 mutations in large granular lymphocyte leukemia. Study-level results: At least one immunodominant TCR beta clonotype appeared in every T-cell large granular lymphocyte leukemia patient.

As to this clone: Its antigen remains unidentified.

Profiled with immunoSEQ multiplex PCR; TCRdb holds only in-frame clones, not every one. The data hold around 33,000 clones, with 70% to 80% observed a single time. This TCR derives from a woman between 45 and 60 years old with T-cell large granular lymphocyte leukemia. Some clones in this sample may be carry-over from other donors' samples. Input material: peripheral blood mononuclear cells.

This CDR3 reads CASSAHWGTVFYEQYF. The DNA of the CDR3 is TGTGCCAGCAGCGCCCACTGGGGGACAGTTTTCTACGAGCAGTACTTC. The genes are TRBV9 and TRBJ2-7; 7 nucleotides line up with TRBD1. V was pared by 3 bases and J by 3 bases, with 12 bases of the junction left unmatched. Looked up from germline, CDR1 is SGDLS and CDR2 is YYNGEE. This CDR3 region has 16 residues.